The 24 T cell receptor beta chains below come from one sample, sequenced in a study of blood T cell repertoires in COVID-19. Repertoires were generated with immunoSEQ multiplex PCR, while TCRdb's copy carries only in-frame clones and drops some. Among 240,000 or so clones listed, approximately 90% were seen once. What was sequenced was PBMCs or T cells enriched from blood (not recorded which). The source is a man in his fifties or sixties who had been exposed to COVID-19.

The V gene is TRBV5-1, the J gene TRBJ2-3, with TRBD1 identical over 7 bases. The CDR3 length is 15 residues. The germline CDR1 and CDR2 sequences are SGHRS and YFSETQ. Trimming cost V 0 bases and J 3 bases; bases outside gene matches: 4. The CDR3: CASSLVGRGTDTQYF. The CDR3 DNA reads TGCGCCAGCAGCTTGGTTGGCAGGGGGACAGATACGCAGTATTTT. Full variable domain (outside the CDR3, taken from reference TRBV5-1 and TRBJ2-3): KAGVTQTPRYLIKTRGQQVTLSCSPISGHRSVSWYQQTPGQGLQFLFEYFSETQRNKGNFPGRFSGRQFSNSRSEMNVSTLELGDSALYLCASSLVGRGTDTQYFGPGTRLTVL.

This clone was observed a few times. The chain couples TRBV28 to TRBJ1-5; unclear D gene. The CDR3 extends over 13 amino acids. Trimming shortened V by 7 bases and J by 5 bases, and 12 bases separated the two germline ends. Per the germline V gene, CDR1 is MDHEN and CDR2 is SYDVKM. The CDR3 here is CASNTKRDQPQHF. CDR3 sequence (DNA): TGTGCCAGCAATACGAAGAGGGATCAGCCCCAGCATTTT. The variable domain in full, completed from reference TRBV28 and TRBJ1-5, reads DVKVTQSSRYLVKRTGEKVFLECVQDMDHENMFWYRQDPGLGLRLIYFSYDVKMKEKGDIPEGYSVSREKKERFSLILESASTNQTSMYLCASNTKRDQPQHFGDGTRLSIL.

J is TRBJ2-5 and V is TRBV5-1; 10 bases are a match to TRBD2. The CDR3 loop spans 15 amino acids. In germline, CDR1 is SGHRS, CDR2 YFSETQ. V shed 2 bases and J 4 bases; nucleotides not matched to a gene: 5. The CDR3 loop reads CASSFQAGGPETQYF. The CDR3 DNA reads as TGCGCCAGCAGCTTCCAAGCGGGGGGGCCAGAGACCCAGTACTTC. Full variable domain (outside the CDR3, taken from reference TRBV5-1 and TRBJ2-5): KAGVTQTPRYLIKTRGQQVTLSCSPISGHRSVSWYQQTPGQGLQFLFEYFSETQRNKGNFPGRFSGRQFSNSRSEMNVSTLELGDSALYLCASSFQAGGPETQYFGPGTRLLVL.

The chain is built from TRBV27 and TRBJ2-5; no definite D call. V shed 3 bases and J shed 5 bases, with 10 bases lying between them. This CDR3 contains 13 residues. CDR1 and CDR2 from the germline V gene are MNHEY and SMNVEV (reference sequence). In DNA form, the CDR3 reads TGTGCCAGCAGTTTGCGGCGTGACGAGACCCAGTACTTC. It yields the protein CASSLRRDETQYF.

This chain uses TRBV5-1 with TRBJ2-3; 8 bases fit TRBD1. With 4 bases clipped from V and 6 bases from J, the junction kept 7 bases outside the gene matches. Germline values: CDR1 SGHRS, CDR2 YFSETQ. The CDR3 contains 14 residues. In DNA form, the CDR3 reads TGCGCCAGCAGCCCTCGGACAGGGATGGATACGCAGTATTTT. It codes for CASSPRTGMDTQYF.

The rearrangement links TRBV5-1 to TRBJ2-4; 12 positions agree with TRBD2. V shed 4 bases and J 7 bases; nucleotides not matched to a gene: 6. The CDR3 sequence is 15 residues long. Per the germline V gene, CDR1 is SGHRS and CDR2 is YFSETQ. The CDR3 sequence is CASSSVLAGGNIQYF. The CDR3, as DNA: TGCGCCAGCAGCAGTGTTCTAGCGGGAGGGAACATTCAGTACTTC.

This clone was counted a few times. V gene TRBV5-1 combines with J gene TRBJ1-4, with D possibly matching TRBD1 (5 bases). The CDR3 spans 15 residues. Trimming took 1 base from V and 8 from J, leaving 15 bases between them. From germline, CDR1 is SGHRS and CDR2 YFSETQ. Here the CDR3 reads CASSLFGTREEKLFF. In DNA, the CDR3 is TGCGCCAGCAGCTTGTTTGGGACCCGGGAGGAAAAACTGTTTTTT. Full variable domain (rest looked up from reference TRBV5-1 and TRBJ1-4): KAGVTQTPRYLIKTRGQQVTLSCSPISGHRSVSWYQQTPGQGLQFLFEYFSETQRNKGNFPGRFSGRQFSNSRSEMNVSTLELGDSALYLCASSLFGTREEKLFFGSGTQLSVL.

The chain carries TRBV2 and TRBJ2-1; TRBD1 agrees at 8 bases. Trimming took 4 bases from V and 7 from J; bases not matched to a gene: 12. The CDR3 loop spans 16 amino acids. Per germline, CDR1 SNHLY and CDR2 FYNNEI. The CDR3 sequence is CASSAHRGAGRNEQFF. The CDR3, as DNA: TGTGCCAGCAGTGCCCACAGGGGGGCAGGACGAAATGAGCAGTTCTTC.

J is TRBJ1-4 and V is TRBV30; the match to TRBD1 covers 8 bases. CDR1 and CDR2 from the germline V gene are GTSNPN and SVGIG (reference sequence). This CDR3 has 17 residues. V was clipped by 3 bases and J by 0 bases; unmatched bases: 9. The CDR3 loop reads CAWSPGQGPSTNEKLFF. The CDR3 DNA reads TGTGCCTGGAGCCCCGGACAGGGACCATCAACTAATGAAAAACTGTTTTTT.

The V and J genes are TRBV3-1 (or the pseudogene TRBV3-2) and TRBJ1-5; D may be TRBD1 (6 bases). The germline V gene has CDR1 LGHDT and CDR2 YNNKEL (reference sequence). CDR3 length equals 16 residues. Trimming pared 1 base from V and 1 base from J, leaving 11 bases between. In nucleotides, the CDR3 is TGTGCCAGCAGCCAAGCGGCTAGGGGGAGCAATCAGCCCCAGCATTTT. Its protein product is CASSQAARGSNQPQHF.

This clone was seen just once. V gene TRBV5-4 combines with J gene TRBJ2-5; weak D call: TRBD1 (6 bases). Trimming took 2 bases from V and 2 from J, leaving 10 bases between them. This CDR3 has 14 amino acids. Germline V gives CDR1 SGHNT, CDR2 YYREEE (reference sequence). The CDR3 DNA reads as TGTGCCAGCAGCTTCACAGGGTGGCAAGAGACCCAGTACTTC. Translating gives CASSFTGWQETQYF.

This chain joins TRBV7-3 and TRBJ2-1; TRBD1 matches at 10 bases. CDR3 size: 16 residues. Germline CDR1 reads SGHTA; CDR2 reads FQGTGA. The junction had 4 bases not matched to a gene; V was cut back by 4 bases and J by 1 base. DNA for the CDR3: TGTGCCAGCAGCTCCAGACAGGGGGCTTCCTACAATGAGCAGTTCTTC. Protein: CASSSRQGASYNEQFF.

CDR3 protein: CASSELDRATIYF. The DNA of the CDR3 is TGTGCCAGCAGTGAACTCGACAGGGCGACCATATATTTT. The gene calls are TRBV6-1 and TRBJ1-3, with 7 bases identical to TRBD1. Germline CDR1 reads MNHNS; CDR2 reads SASEGT. The CDR3 contains 13 residues. The J segment lost 10 bases and the V segment lost 2 bases, leaving 5 bases of the junction unmatched.

The V call is TRBV18, the J call TRBJ2-2; 7 bases align to TRBD1. This CDR3 is 15 amino acids long. CDR1 KGHSH and CDR2 LQKENI come from the germline V gene. Trimming at V came to 4 bases and at J to 8 bases, leaving 10 bases not matched to a gene. The CDR3 DNA sequence: TGTGCCAGCTCACAGTCGACAGGGTCGACGGGGGAGCTGTTTTTT. This encodes CASSQSTGSTGELFF. Filled out from reference TRBV18 and TRBJ2-2, the complete variable domain reads NAGVMQNPRHLVRRRGQEARLRCSPMKGHSHVYWYRQLPEEGLKFMVYLQKENIIDESGMPKERFSAEFPKEGPSILRIQQVVRGDSAAYFCASSQSTGSTGELFFGEGSRLTVL.

The chain has TRBV12-3 or TRBV12-4 and TRBJ1-2, with D perhaps matching TRBD1 (5 bases). V lost 0 bases, J lost 4 bases, and 6 bases lay in between. The CDR3 covers 13 residues. The CDR3: CASSLAGVYGYTF. The CDR3 DNA reads as TGTGCCAGCAGTTTAGCAGGGGTCTATGGCTACACCTTC.

This chain connects TRBV19 to TRBJ2-1, with a tentative D call TRBD2 (6 bases). This CDR3 region has 17 residues. Trimming stripped 6 bases from V and 9 bases from J, with 27 bases between. Germline V gene data show CDR1 as LNHDA and CDR2 as SQIVND (reference sequence). The CDR3 DNA reads as TGTGCCAGTAGCCCCGGCCTGGGACTTAGGGACCTCCCTGAGCAGTTCTTC. Its protein is CASSPGLGLRDLPEQFF.

The CDR3 sequence: CASSFLAGGGQFF. Written as DNA, the CDR3 is TGTGCCAGCAGTTTCCTAGCGGGAGGTGGGCAGTTCTTC. The chain has TRBV27 and TRBJ2-1; 11 bases agree with TRBD2. V shed 3 bases and J 12 bases; nucleotides not matched to a gene: 4. CDR1 MNHEY and CDR2 SMNVEV come from the germline V gene (reference sequence). CDR3 size: 13 residues.

The V gene is TRBV24-1, the J gene TRBJ2-1, with a tentative D call TRBD1 (6 bases). The CDR3 extends over 15 amino acids. The V gene's germline CDR1 is KGHDR and CDR2 SFDVKD. The V and J ends lost 3 bases and 4 bases respectively, with 12 bases between them. The CDR3 DNA follows: TGTGCCACCAGTGATGGAAAAGGGGGTTACAATGAGCAGTTCTTC. It translates to CATSDGKGGYNEQFF.

In regard to this clone: At one end the junction does not follow the germline gene, possibly because of a read error. The genes are TRBV7-9 and TRBJ2-6; D unclear. CDR3 length: 15 amino acids. Germline CDR1 SEHNR, CDR2 FQNEAQ (reference sequence). The CDR3 is CASSLGASGANVLTF. In DNA form, the CDR3 reads TGTGCCAGCAGTTTAGGAGCGTCTGGGGCCAACGTCCTGACTTTC.

This clone was counted once. The CDR3 coding sequence is TGTGCCAGCAGCCGAGAGAGTCCAGATACGCAGTATTTT. This encodes CASSRESPDTQYF. V usage is TRBV3-1 (or the pseudogene TRBV3-2) and J usage is TRBJ2-3, with D unclear. Trimming left V 4 bases short and J 4 bases short, with 9 bases between. The germline V gene has CDR1 LGHDT and CDR2 YNNKEL (reference sequence). The CDR3 sequence is 13 residues long.

V is TRBV7-3 and J is TRBJ1-2, with 7 bases matching TRBD1. CDR3 size: 15 residues. J lost 4 bases, V lost 5 bases, and 10 bases had no gene match. Per germline, CDR1 SGHTA and CDR2 FQGTGA. In nucleotides, the CDR3 is TGTGCCAGCAGCCTCACCGGGACAGACATCTATGGCTACACCTTC. Its translation: CASSLTGTDIYGYTF.

V is TRBV28 and J is TRBJ2-7, with TRBD1 as a possible D gene (6 bases). The ends were cut back, 3 bases at V and 7 bases at J, with 16 bases in the middle. Per the germline V gene, CDR1 is MDHEN and CDR2 is SYDVKM. The CDR3 extends over 14 amino acids. This chain's CDR3 is CASSFYREFGEQYV. CDR3 DNA: TGTGCCAGCAGTTTTTACAGGGAGTTTGGAGAGCAGTACGTC.

The V gene is TRBV6-1, the J gene TRBJ1-2; 8 bases fit TRBD1. The length of the CDR3 is 15 residues. The germline gives CDR1 MNHNS, CDR2 SASEGT. The ends lost 3 bases at V and 7 bases at J; junction bases unmatched: 10. The CDR3 sequence: CASSDRGQGLGGYTF. In DNA form, the CDR3 reads TGTGCCAGCAGTGATAGAGGACAGGGCCTAGGTGGCTACACCTTC.

The CDR3 DNA sequence: TGTGCCAGCAGCTTGGCTTACAGGGCGAACTATGGCTACACCTTC. Encoded protein: CASSLAYRANYGYTF. The chain recombines TRBV5-6 with TRBJ1-2, with a weak D call TRBD1 (6 bases). Germline lookup yields CDR1 SGHDT and CDR2 YYEEEE. Trimming stripped 0 bases from V and 2 bases from J, with 11 bases between. The CDR3 has 15 amino acids.